This T cell receptor beta chain was identified in a study of T cells in Graves' hyperthyroidism and ophthalmopathy. TCR beta CDR3 regions were amplified from RNA transcripts. Using the HTBI primer set, a first-round RT-PCR was run on the TCR CDR3. TCRdb fed the multiplex PCR reads into MiXCR, producing one record per CDR3 protein. Of about 720,000 distinct CDR3 sequences listed, roughly 15% were seen once; the top ten hold 8.4%. CDR3 length equals 16 residues. Unmatched junction bases numbered 5, after V lost 2 bases and J lost 3 bases. The germline gives CDR1 SGHRS, CDR2 YFSETQ. The rearrangement uses TRBV5-1 and TRBJ2-1; 10 positions match TRBD1. This TCR was recovered from a man between 18 and 35 years old with Graves' hyperthyroidism. Sequenced material: blood. CDR3 protein: CASSFPGQGFYNEQFF. The CDR3 DNA reads TGCGCCAGCAGCTTTCCGGGACAGGGGTTCTACAATGAGCAGTTCTTC.